This entry lists 10 T cell receptor beta chains sequenced from one sample in a study of blood T cells in healthy people across ages. The second PCR ran about 6 to 12 cycles with a sample-barcoded 5' primer and J-beta primers. TCRdb independently ran MiXCR on the 5' RACE reads; one entry per CDR3 protein. The table has some 790,000 distinct CDR3 sequences, under 30% seen once; the top ten hold approximately 15%. Sequenced material: blood. The receptors derive from a woman older than 75 in good health.

This clonotype was picked up a small number of times. The rearrangement joins TRBV29-1 to TRBJ2-5; either TRBD1 or TRBD2 may supply D (6 bases each). This CDR3 has 14 residues. Trimming cost V 1 base and J 11 bases, with 20 bases left between them. Germline V CDR1 and CDR2: SQVTM, ANQGSEA. DNA for the CDR3: TGCAGCGTTGAAGGGGGGCGGGGTGGCGATGAGCAGTACTTC. Protein product: CSVEGGRGGDEQYF.

In its sample, this clonotype was seen many times. The rearrangement joins TRBV3-1 to TRBJ2-5, with D possibly being TRBD1 (7 bases). Trimming took 2 bases from V and 2 from J, leaving 12 bases between them. The CDR3 length is 15 residues. Germline V gene sequence: CDR1 LGHDT, CDR2 YNNKEL (reference sequence). The CDR3 DNA reads as TGTGCCAGCAGCCAAAACGCGGGACAGCAAGAGACCCAGTACTTC. Translating gives CASSQNAGQQETQYF.

J is TRBJ2-3 and V is TRBV3-1, with D possibly being TRBD2 (6 bases). Looked up from germline, CDR1 is LGHDT and CDR2 is YNNKEL (reference sequence). The CDR3 contains 17 residues. Between the trimmed V and J ends, which lost 0 bases and 0 bases, there was a span of 13 bases. DNA of the CDR3: TGTGCCAGCAGCCAAGATCGTCTAGCGCGTAGCACAGATACGCAGTATTTT. Translated, it gives CASSQDRLARSTDTQYF.

The chain combines TRBV12-3 or TRBV12-4 with TRBJ2-2; D is tentatively TRBD1 or TRBD2 (5 bases each). This CDR3 is 15 amino acids long. With 3 bases removed from V and 3 bases from J, the gap between germline ends came to 11 bases. The CDR3 protein is CASSFSGPYTGELFF. The CDR3, as DNA: TGTGCCAGCAGTTTTTCGGGGCCATACACCGGGGAGCTGTTTTTT.

With respect to this clonotype: A much larger clone lies a single base off, so this may be a read error. The chain couples TRBV20-1 to TRBJ1-5; TRBD1 might be the D (6 bases). Germline-derived CDR1 and CDR2 are DFQATT and SNEGSKA (reference sequence). The CDR3 is made up of 13 amino acids. The CDR3 loop reads CSASSTGNQPRHF. The CDR3 DNA sequence: TGCAGTGCTAGTAGCACAGGGAATCAGCCCCGGCATTTT.

This clonotype came up many times. V and J are TRBV6-2 or TRBV6-3 and TRBJ2-3, with D possibly being TRBD2 (6 bases). In germline, CDR1 is MNHEY, CDR2 SVGEGT. The CDR3 extends over 13 amino acids. Trimming left V 6 bases short and J 6 bases short, with 13 bases between. The CDR3 here is CASRSLAWDTQYF. For the CDR3, the DNA is TGTGCCAGCAGATCACTAGCTTGGGATACGCAGTATTTT.

The chain employs TRBV4-1 and TRBJ2-3; 9 bases line up with TRBD2. The CDR3 loop spans 18 amino acids. With 0 bases clipped from V and 2 bases from J, the junction kept 9 bases outside the gene matches. Looked up from germline, CDR1 is MGHRA and CDR2 is YSYEKL. The CDR3 protein is CASSQDRLAGRLTDTQYF. The CDR3 DNA reads as TGCGCCAGCAGCCAAGATCGGCTAGCGGGGAGACTCACAGATACGCAGTATTTT.

A few counts support this clonotype. This sequence joins TRBV7-2 and TRBJ2-1; 8 nucleotides agree with TRBD2. The ends lost 5 bases at V and 7 bases at J; junction bases unmatched: 13. The CDR3 runs to 16 residues. From germline, CDR1 is SGHTA and CDR2 FQGNSA. CDR3 amino acids: CASSLYGGAGTNEQFF. DNA of the CDR3: TGTGCCAGCAGCCTGTACGGGGGGGCGGGGACGAATGAGCAGTTCTTC. Full variable domain (rest looked up from reference TRBV7-2 and TRBJ2-1): GAGVSQSPSNKVTEKGKDVELRCDPISGHTALYWYRQSLGQGLEFLIYFQGNSAPDKSGLPSDRFSAERTGGSVSTLTIQRTQQEDSAVYLCASSLYGGAGTNEQFFGPGTRLTVL.

The genes are TRBV5-1 and TRBJ1-6; tentatively, D is TRBD1 (6 bases). CDR3 length equals 15 residues. CDR1 SGHRS and CDR2 YFSETQ come from the germline V gene. Trimming cost V 0 bases and J 4 bases, with 8 bases left between them. The CDR3 nucleotides are TGCGCCAGCAGCTTGGCAGGGGATTATAATTCACCCCTCCACTTT. It yields the protein CASSLAGDYNSPLHF.

The chain recombines TRBV20-1 with TRBJ2-1; D is possibly TRBD2 (7 bases). Germline V gives CDR1 DFQATT, CDR2 SNEGSKA (reference sequence). Trimming removed 5 bases at V and 13 bases at J, with 27 bases between. CDR3 size: 15 residues. CDR3 amino acids: CSAGLGGLSKETQFF. CDR3 nucleotide sequence: TGCAGTGCTGGTCTGGGGGGGCTTAGTAAAGAGACCCAGTTCTTC.